The entry below describes one T cell receptor beta chain. The antigen remains unidentified. Healthy HIV-negative adults with no recent acute infections or vaccinations were recruited as donors. Deep was the level used in running the assay. TCRdb keeps only in-frame clones here, not all; method: immunoSEQ multiplex PCR. The data contain roughly 650,000 clones, about 96% of them seen just once; the ten biggest clones take up approximately 0.057%. This CDR3 has 16 amino acids. From germline, CDR1 is SGHRS and CDR2 YFSETQ. V shed 4 bases and J shed 0 bases, with 15 bases lying between them. This sample stems from a study of shared clonotypes between healthy human individuals. Study at large: Donors were a couple of women and a few men aged 18 to 49. Study conclusions and caveats: The low donor count limited represented genetic and exposure-history diversity.

This sequence was found in a woman aged 25 to 39 in good health. The chain uses TRBV5-1 and TRBJ2-3; a weak D match, TRBD1 (5 bases). Sample: naive CD4+ T cells sorted from blood. Subset described: CD45RA+ positively selected. The CDR3 coding sequence is TGCGCCAGCAGCGTCCAGGGTCCATCTAGCACAGATACGCAGTATTTT. It is translated as CASSVQGPSSTDTQYF.